The following is a TCR beta chain sequence with its context. Antigen: not known. The germline V gene encodes CDR1 MNHNY and CDR2 SVGAGI (reference sequence). CDR3 length: 16 amino acids. The trim removed 0 bases at V and 5 bases at J, leaving 5 bases unmatched. The data are from a study of cytomegalovirus exposure and HLA in healthy donors. PCR was performed using 60 Vbeta and 13 Jbeta primers. Assay: immunoSEQ multiplex PCR; the TCRdb copy retains only in-frame clones and omits some. In all, the sample yields about 110,000 clones. General study results and limits: What a later analysis reportedly showed was that an Asian-associated ancestry cluster had fewer N-insertions than the approximately 700-donor mean. Cytomegalovirus association was listed for 150 or so TCR beta chains.

This clonotype was sampled from a man between 25 and 39 years old in good health and CMV-seronegative. This chain joins TRBV6-6 and TRBJ2-2; TRBD1 agrees at 8 bases. Sequencing input: PBMCs. The CDR3 here is CASSYSGRGRTGELFF. CDR3 sequence (DNA): TGTGCCAGCAGTTACTCGGGCAGGGGGCGTACCGGGGAGCTGTTTTTT.